Listed below are T cell receptor beta chains from one sample, sequenced in a study of cytomegalovirus exposure and HLA in healthy donors. The data were produced by immunoSEQ multiplex PCR, yet TCRdb's version contains in-frame clones alone and is incomplete. Here the sample spans about 120,000 clones, 89% being singletons. Sequencing input: PBMCs. The receptors were gathered from a woman younger than 30 in good health and CMV-seronegative. Both conserved end residues are part of each CDR3. Each record gives: D gene, clone size, J gene, V gene, CDR3 protein, CDR3 DNA. A D gene is named only where the DNA matches it firmly. Clone size, where shown, is once, few, many, or a class for clones that have expanded.

d_gene: NA
abundance: few
j_gene: TRBJ1-4
v_gene: TRBV6-1
CDR3aa: CASSEMVRGSATNEKLFF
CDR3nt: TGTGCCAGCAGTGAAATGGTCAGGGGCTCCGCAACTAATGAAAAACTGTTTTTT

d_gene: NA
abundance: NA
j_gene: TRBJ1-2
v_gene: TRBV2
CDR3aa: CASSDNGFNYGYTF
CDR3nt: TGTGCCAGCAGTGATAATGGCTTCAACTATGGCTACACCTTC

d_gene: NA
abundance: NA
j_gene: TRBJ1-1
v_gene: TRBV9
CDR3aa: CASSVEGGSEAFF
CDR3nt: TGTGCCAGCAGCGTAGAAGGGGGTAGTGAAGCTTTCTTT

d_gene: TRBD2
abundance: NA
j_gene: TRBJ2-1
v_gene: TRBV5-4
CDR3aa: CAATAGGGYNEQFF
CDR3nt: TGTGCCGCGACGGCCGGGGGGGGGTACAATGAGCAGTTCTTC

d_gene: NA
abundance: NA
j_gene: TRBJ1-1
v_gene: TRBV25-1
CDR3aa: CASSSVVWTEAFF
CDR3nt: TGTGCCAGCAGTTCGGTAGTTTGGACTGAAGCTTTCTTT

d_gene: TRBD1
abundance: many
j_gene: TRBJ2-7
v_gene: TRBV27
CDR3aa: CASSRTGGFYEQYF
CDR3nt: TGTGCCAGCAGTAGGACAGGGGGTTTCTACGAGCAGTACTTC

d_gene: TRBD1
abundance: NA
j_gene: TRBJ1-2
v_gene: TRBV27
CDR3aa: CASSLLGGQGSYGYTF
CDR3nt: TGTGCCAGCAGTTTATTAGGGGGACAGGGGAGTTATGGCTACACCTTC

d_gene: NA
abundance: NA
j_gene: TRBJ2-1
v_gene: TRBV5-1
CDR3aa: CASSLTHPNEQFF
CDR3nt: TGCGCCAGCAGCTTGACACACCCCAATGAGCAGTTCTTC

d_gene: TRBD2
abundance: NA
j_gene: TRBJ2-1
v_gene: TRBV7-3
CDR3aa: CASSSGGTYNEQFF
CDR3nt: TGTGCCAGCAGCTCGGGGGGAACCTACAATGAGCAGTTCTTC

d_gene: NA
abundance: NA
j_gene: TRBJ2-2
v_gene: TRBV7-3
CDR3aa: CASSLTQGMIDTGELFF
CDR3nt: TGTGCCAGCAGCTTAACCCAGGGTATGATCGACACCGGGGAGCTGTTTTTT

d_gene: NA
abundance: NA
j_gene: TRBJ1-1
v_gene: TRBV19
CDR3aa: CASTNRGGTEAFF
CDR3nt: TGTGCCAGTACCAATAGGGGGGGCACTGAAGCTTTCTTT

d_gene: TRBD1
abundance: NA
j_gene: TRBJ2-2
v_gene: TRBV7-2
CDR3aa: CASSFTGAGELFF
CDR3nt: TGTGCCAGCAGCTTTACAGGGGCCGGGGAGCTGTTTTTT

d_gene: NA
abundance: NA
j_gene: TRBJ2-1
v_gene: TRBV19
CDR3aa: CASSFRGSYNEQFF
CDR3nt: TGTGCCAGTAGTTTTAGAGGCTCCTACAATGAGCAGTTCTTC

d_gene: TRBD1
abundance: NA
j_gene: TRBJ2-7
v_gene: TRBV7-8
CDR3aa: CASSSNPGQGNSYEQYF
CDR3nt: TGTGCCAGCAGCTCCAACCCGGGACAGGGAAACTCCTACGAGCAGTACTTC

d_gene: NA
abundance: NA
j_gene: TRBJ2-7
v_gene: TRBV6-5
CDR3aa: CASSYGGGLIYEQYF
CDR3nt: TGTGCCAGCAGTTACGGAGGGGGCCTGATCTACGAGCAGTACTTC

d_gene: NA
abundance: NA
j_gene: TRBJ2-1
v_gene: TRBV5-1
CDR3aa: CASSYGQSYNEQFF
CDR3nt: TGCGCCAGCAGCTATGGACAGTCCTACAATGAGCAGTTCTTC

d_gene: NA
abundance: NA
j_gene: TRBJ1-5
v_gene: TRBV4-2
CDR3aa: CASSQESPQGSGNQPQHF
CDR3nt: TGTGCCAGCAGCCAAGAGTCCCCGCAGGGATCAGGCAATCAGCCCCAGCATTTT

d_gene: NA
abundance: NA
j_gene: TRBJ1-2
v_gene: TRBV7-9
CDR3aa: CASSLPGQPLYGYTF
CDR3nt: TGTGCCAGCAGCTTACCAGGACAGCCACTCTATGGCTACACCTTC

d_gene: NA
abundance: NA
j_gene: TRBJ1-3
v_gene: TRBV6-5
CDR3aa: CATARGSGNTIYF
CDR3nt: TGTGCCACCGCCAGGGGCTCTGGAAACACCATATATTTT

d_gene: TRBD1
abundance: NA
j_gene: TRBJ1-1
v_gene: TRBV5-1
CDR3aa: CASSRTGGLVDTEAFF
CDR3nt: TGCGCCAGCAGCCGGACAGGGGGCCTGGTGGACACTGAAGCTTTCTTT

d_gene: TRBD2
abundance: NA
j_gene: TRBJ2-3
v_gene: TRBV5-1
CDR3aa: CASSFRGGAADTQYF
CDR3nt: TGCGCCAGCAGCTTCCGCGGGGGGGCAGCAGATACGCAGTATTTT

d_gene: TRBD1
abundance: NA
j_gene: TRBJ1-5
v_gene: TRBV6-1
CDR3aa: CATSRTGLQPQHF
CDR3nt: TGTGCCACTTCGAGGACAGGGTTGCAGCCCCAGCATTTT

d_gene: NA
abundance: NA
j_gene: TRBJ1-2
v_gene: TRBV12-5
CDR3aa: CASGIYRVGYTF
CDR3nt: TGTGCTAGTGGTATATACAGGGTCGGCTACACCTTC

d_gene: TRBD2
abundance: NA
j_gene: TRBJ2-1
v_gene: TRBV25-1
CDR3aa: CASRRSGAGDEQFF
CDR3nt: TGTGCCAGCAGGCGTAGCGGGGCCGGCGATGAGCAGTTCTTC

d_gene: NA
abundance: few
j_gene: TRBJ1-6
v_gene: TRBV19
CDR3aa: CASSILGGINSPLHF
CDR3nt: TGTGCCAGTAGTATATTAGGGGGAATCAATTCACCCCTCCACTTT

d_gene: NA
abundance: NA
j_gene: TRBJ1-5
v_gene: TRBV6-1
CDR3aa: CASSEFGFPNQPQHF
CDR3nt: TGTGCCAGCAGTGAGTTCGGGTTCCCTAATCAGCCCCAGCATTTT

d_gene: NA
abundance: NA
j_gene: TRBJ2-7
v_gene: TRBV19
CDR3aa: CASSRVAVGGPGSYEQYF
CDR3nt: TGTGCCAGTAGTAGGGTCGCCGTCGGGGGACCAGGCTCCTACGAGCAGTACTTC

d_gene: TRBD1
abundance: NA
j_gene: TRBJ2-5
v_gene: TRBV29-1
CDR3aa: CSVVRDRAETQYF
CDR3nt: TGCAGCGTCGTCCGGGACAGGGCCGAGACCCAGTACTTC

d_gene: NA
abundance: NA
j_gene: TRBJ1-1
v_gene: TRBV29-1
CDR3aa: CSGSLRQNTEAFF
CDR3nt: TGCAGCGGAAGCCTGCGACAGAACACTGAAGCTTTCTTT

d_gene: TRBD1
abundance: NA
j_gene: TRBJ1-1
v_gene: TRBV10-1
CDR3aa: CASMGQGEAFF
CDR3nt: TGCGCCAGCATGGGACAGGGCGAAGCTTTCTTT

d_gene: TRBD1
abundance: NA
j_gene: TRBJ1-2
v_gene: TRBV4-1
CDR3aa: CASSQDTETGGVSYGYTF
CDR3nt: TGCGCCAGCAGCCAAGATACCGAGACAGGGGGCGTTAGCTATGGCTACACCTTC

d_gene: NA
abundance: NA
j_gene: TRBJ2-3
v_gene: TRBV7-8
CDR3aa: CASSLPGMAADTQYF
CDR3nt: TGTGCCAGCAGCTTACCGGGGATGGCAGCAGATACGCAGTATTTT

d_gene: TRBD2
abundance: NA
j_gene: TRBJ2-1
v_gene: TRBV11-2
CDR3aa: CASSPSVQRGVHEQFF
CDR3nt: TGTGCCAGCAGCCCCTCTGTCCAGCGGGGGGTGCATGAGCAGTTCTTC

d_gene: TRBD1
abundance: once
j_gene: TRBJ2-1
v_gene: TRBV27
CDR3aa: CASSLVFRDRGSEQFF
CDR3nt: TGTGCCAGCAGTTTAGTTTTCCGGGACAGGGGTTCGGAGCAGTTCTTC

d_gene: NA
abundance: NA
j_gene: TRBJ1-2
v_gene: TRBV6-5
CDR3aa: CASSLATGDYGYTF
CDR3nt: TGTGCCAGCAGCCTCGCGACAGGAGACTATGGCTACACCTTC

d_gene: NA
abundance: NA
j_gene: TRBJ1-3
v_gene: TRBV18
CDR3aa: CASSPGRNSGNTIYF
CDR3nt: TGTGCCAGCTCACCAGGCAGAAACTCTGGAAACACCATATATTTT

d_gene: TRBD1
abundance: once
j_gene: TRBJ2-6
v_gene: TRBV7-8
CDR3aa: CASSLADRVSGANVLTF
CDR3nt: TGTGCCAGCAGCTTAGCGGACAGGGTTTCTGGGGCCAACGTCCTGACTTTC

d_gene: NA
abundance: NA
j_gene: TRBJ2-5
v_gene: TRBV9
CDR3aa: CASSVASGLQETQYF
CDR3nt: TGTGCCAGCAGCGTAGCGTCCGGTCTCCAAGAGACCCAGTACTTC

d_gene: TRBD2
abundance: once
j_gene: TRBJ2-3
v_gene: TRBV5-1
CDR3aa: CASSFGRGVADTQYF
CDR3nt: TGCGCCAGCAGCTTCGGGCGGGGGGTGGCAGATACGCAGTATTTT

d_gene: TRBD2
abundance: NA
j_gene: TRBJ2-5
v_gene: TRBV7-9
CDR3aa: CASSPGGNQETQYF
CDR3nt: TGTGCCAGCAGCCCGGGGGGGAACCAAGAGACCCAGTACTTC

d_gene: TRBD1
abundance: few
j_gene: TRBJ1-2
v_gene: TRBV6-1
CDR3aa: CASGDRGHYGYTF
CDR3nt: TGTGCCAGCGGCGACAGGGGCCACTATGGCTACACCTTC

d_gene: NA
abundance: NA
j_gene: TRBJ2-7
v_gene: TRBV6-1
CDR3aa: CASVGGGYEQYF
CDR3nt: TGTGCCAGCGTAGGAGGAGGCTACGAGCAGTACTTC

d_gene: NA
abundance: NA
j_gene: TRBJ2-5
v_gene: TRBV5-1
CDR3aa: CASRRGGQETQYF
CDR3nt: TGCGCCAGCAGGCGAGGGGGCCAAGAGACCCAGTACTTC

d_gene: TRBD1
abundance: once
j_gene: TRBJ2-7
v_gene: TRBV11-2
CDR3aa: CASCWTGRCDEQYF
CDR3nt: TGTGCCAGCTGCTGGACAGGGCGTTGCGACGAGCAGTACTTC

d_gene: NA
abundance: NA
j_gene: TRBJ2-7
v_gene: TRBV5-1
CDR3aa: CASSPDTVSYEQYF
CDR3nt: TGCGCCAGCAGCCCAGATACAGTTAGCTACGAGCAGTACTTC

d_gene: NA
abundance: NA
j_gene: TRBJ2-1
v_gene: TRBV6-1
CDR3aa: CASSERASGDEQFF
CDR3nt: TGTGCCAGCAGTGAGAGGGCCTCCGGAGATGAGCAGTTCTTC

d_gene: TRBD1
abundance: NA
j_gene: TRBJ1-1
v_gene: TRBV7-9
CDR3aa: CASSPTGEWTEAFF
CDR3nt: TGTGCCAGCAGCCCGACAGGGGAGTGGACTGAAGCTTTCTTT

d_gene: NA
abundance: NA
j_gene: TRBJ2-2
v_gene: TRBV18
CDR3aa: CASSPGTGTGELFF
CDR3nt: TGTGCCAGCTCCCCCGGGACTGGTACCGGGGAGCTGTTTTTT

d_gene: TRBD1
abundance: NA
j_gene: TRBJ1-2
v_gene: TRBV5-4
CDR3aa: CASSLGQASYGYTF
CDR3nt: TGTGCCAGCAGCCTAGGACAGGCCTCCTATGGCTACACCTTC

d_gene: NA
abundance: few
j_gene: TRBJ1-2
v_gene: TRBV29-1
CDR3aa: CSVEVTAKGGYTF
CDR3nt: TGCAGCGTTGAGGTGACAGCAAAGGGTGGCTACACCTTC

d_gene: TRBD2
abundance: NA
j_gene: TRBJ2-5
v_gene: TRBV7-2
CDR3aa: CASSPRLAGGKETQYF
CDR3nt: TGTGCCAGCAGCCCACGCCTAGCGGGGGGGAAAGAGACCCAGTACTTC

d_gene: NA
abundance: NA
j_gene: TRBJ1-3
v_gene: TRBV4-2
CDR3aa: CASSQEPGLAGNTIYF
CDR3nt: TGTGCCAGCAGCCAAGAACCAGGGCTGGCTGGAAACACCATATATTTT

d_gene: TRBD2
abundance: NA
j_gene: TRBJ2-1
v_gene: TRBV4-1
CDR3aa: CASSQSSSGGYEQFF
CDR3nt: TGCGCCAGCAGCCAAAGTTCTAGCGGGGGCTATGAGCAGTTCTTC

d_gene: TRBD1
abundance: NA
j_gene: TRBJ2-1
v_gene: TRBV27
CDR3aa: CASSRRSGQAYNEQFF
CDR3nt: TGTGCCAGCAGTAGACGAAGCGGACAGGCCTACAATGAGCAGTTCTTC